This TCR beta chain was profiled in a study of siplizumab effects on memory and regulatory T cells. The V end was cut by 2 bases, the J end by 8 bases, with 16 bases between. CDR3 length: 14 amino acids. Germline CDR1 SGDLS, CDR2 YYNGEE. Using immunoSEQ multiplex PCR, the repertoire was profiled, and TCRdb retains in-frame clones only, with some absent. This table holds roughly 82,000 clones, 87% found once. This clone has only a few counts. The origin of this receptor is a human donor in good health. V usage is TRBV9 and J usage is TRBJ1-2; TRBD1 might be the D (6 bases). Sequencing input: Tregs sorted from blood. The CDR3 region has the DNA TGTGCCAGCAGCGTCCAACCGGGACAAGGAGGCTACACCTTC. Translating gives CASSVQPGQGGYTF.